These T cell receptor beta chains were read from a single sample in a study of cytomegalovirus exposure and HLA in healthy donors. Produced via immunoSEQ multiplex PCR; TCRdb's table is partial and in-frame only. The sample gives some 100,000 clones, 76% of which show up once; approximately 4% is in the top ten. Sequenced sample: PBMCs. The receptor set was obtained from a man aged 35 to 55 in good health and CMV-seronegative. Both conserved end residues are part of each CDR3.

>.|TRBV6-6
CASRSSGAYEQYF
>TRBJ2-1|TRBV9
CASSRDFEQFF
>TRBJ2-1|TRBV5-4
CASSLPQRGGNEQFF
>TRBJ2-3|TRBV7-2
CASRLSGGDTQYF
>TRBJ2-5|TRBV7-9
CASSPARASLETQYF
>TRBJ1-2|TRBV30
CAWTGTAYGYTF
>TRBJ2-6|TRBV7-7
CASSFREGSGANVLTF
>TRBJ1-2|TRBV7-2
CASSLGGQGSDYGYTF
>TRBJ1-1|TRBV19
CASTGTGASFTEAFF
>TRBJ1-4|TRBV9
CASSVGRGATNEKLFF
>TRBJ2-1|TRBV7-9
CASSLVFPGYNEQFF
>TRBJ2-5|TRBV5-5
CASFPAQGSQETQYF
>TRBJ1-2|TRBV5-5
CASSLDNAWLWAGYTF
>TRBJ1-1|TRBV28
CASSLGDRAEAFF
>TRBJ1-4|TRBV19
CASSPPGQPTNEKLFF
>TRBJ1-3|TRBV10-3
CAIGRDRGSGNTIYF
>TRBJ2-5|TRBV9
CASSVGANSGETQYF
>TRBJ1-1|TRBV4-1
CASSQNPGQPNTEAFF
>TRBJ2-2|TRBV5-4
CASSLGAGELFF
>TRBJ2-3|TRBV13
CASSPRDRSTDTQYF
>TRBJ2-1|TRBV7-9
CASSHLAGEQFF
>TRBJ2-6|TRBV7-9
CASSLAGAGANVLTF
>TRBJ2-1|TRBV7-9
CARGGLAGDPYNEQFF
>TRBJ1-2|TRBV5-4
CASTLVERQGDGYTF
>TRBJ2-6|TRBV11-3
CASSFSLGRGGANVLTF
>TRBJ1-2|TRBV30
CASEDRDGYTF
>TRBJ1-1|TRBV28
CASSLPRGGGTEAFF
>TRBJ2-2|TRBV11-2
CASSLQGTGELFF
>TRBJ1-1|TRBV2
CASSEETEASF
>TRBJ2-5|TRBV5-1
CASKLQVSEETQYF
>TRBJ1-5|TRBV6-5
CASSGGMGNQPQHF
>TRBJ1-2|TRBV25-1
CASSTGTGLKDGYTF
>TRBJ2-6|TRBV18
CASSQDRVGANVLTF
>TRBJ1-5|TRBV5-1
CASSLGTGDQPQHF
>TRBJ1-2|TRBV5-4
CASSADSTYGYTF
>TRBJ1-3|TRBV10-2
CASSSTGGPFSGNTIYF
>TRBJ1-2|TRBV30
CAWSIAGASYGYTF
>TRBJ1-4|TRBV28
CASREGGTNEKLFF
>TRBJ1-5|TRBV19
CASSPGQGHSNQPQHF